This T cell receptor (beta chain) appears in the sequencing data of a study of T cells after yellow fever vaccination. The CDR3 totals 14 residues. Germline V gives CDR1 SNHLY, CDR2 FYNNEI. It was through 5'RACE template switching that TCR cDNA was made, with a universal primer site and UMIs added. MiXCR was run by TCRdb on the 5' RACE reads, yielding one entry per CDR3 protein. The sample comprises 200,000 to 300,000 distinct CDR3 sequences, roughly 6.3% of which are singletons, and about 0.95% rests with the top ten. Concerning this clonotype itself: One end of the junction is discordant with germline, which a read error may explain.

The source was CD4+ T cells sorted from PBMCs, collected on the day of the yellow fever booster vaccination. The sequence derives from a man younger than 40 who received the YFV17D yellow fever vaccine. The chain carries TRBV2 and TRBJ1-1; D uncertain. CDR3 amino acids: CASIEQPMNTEAFF. The DNA of the CDR3 is TGTGCCAGCATTGAACAGCCTATGAACACTGAAGCTTTCTTT.